The clone carrying this T cell receptor beta chain was seen ten or more times. The CDR3 contains 14 residues. Looked up from germline, CDR1 is LGHDT and CDR2 is YNNKEL (reference sequence). V shed 0 bases, J shed 5 bases, and the junction held 1 base outside the gene matches. Specified time point: newly diagnosed GD, antithyroid drugs for less than 3 months. Extracted RNA from PBMCs served as the source of the TCR library. Construction of TCR beta libraries relied on iRepertoire HTBI primers and on Arm-PCR targeting CDR3 regions. TCRdb called the multiplex PCR reads again in MiXCR, with one record for every CDR3 protein. The sample includes approximately 350,000 distinct CDR3 sequences, 12% of them seen just once. The sample is drawn from a study of regulatory T cells in long-lasting Graves disease. The sample was also linked to a second study, of T cells in Graves' hyperthyroidism and ophthalmopathy.

The input for sequencing was peripheral blood mononuclear cells (PBMCs), taken at new diagnosis, from a patient treated with antithyroid drugs. This sequence joins TRBV3-1 and TRBJ2-5, with 9 positions matching TRBD2. The origin of this receptor is a woman in her late teens or twenties with Graves disease. In DNA, the CDR3 is TGTGCCAGCAGCCAAGAAAGCGGGAGGGAGACCCAGTACTTC. Translating gives CASSQESGRETQYF.